One sample yielded the 27 T cell receptor beta chains listed below, sequenced in a study of shared clonotypes between healthy human individuals. Only in-frame clones appear in the TCRdb table, and some are missing; sequencing was by immunoSEQ multiplex PCR. This table holds some 690,000 clones, around 90% found once. Sequenced sample: memory CD8+ T cells from PBMCs. Subset indicated: CD45RO+ cells pooled with CCR7-negative TemRA cells. The receptors here all came from a man between 18 and 29 years old in good health. Some clones in this sample may be carry-over from other donors' samples.

V and J are TRBV27 and TRBJ2-7; the match to TRBD2 covers 11 bases. V gave up 5 bases and J gave up 4 bases; unmatched junction bases: 1. The CDR3 consists of 13 residues. Germline V gives CDR1 MNHEY, CDR2 SMNVEV (reference sequence). CDR3 in amino acids: CASSVAGGYEQYF. CDR3 sequence (DNA): TGTGCCAGCAGTGTAGCGGGAGGGTACGAGCAGTACTTC.

The CDR3 protein is CATRADSATNEKLFF. CDR3 coding DNA: TGTGCCACACGGGCCGACAGCGCAACTAATGAAAAACTGTTTTTT. J is TRBJ1-4 and V is TRBV15, with D maybe TRBD1 (5 bases). The V gene lost 9 bases and the J gene lost 0 bases, with 14 bases spanning the gap. The CDR3 extends over 15 amino acids. CDR1 is LNHNV and CDR2 is YYDKDF in the germline V gene (reference sequence).

The V call is TRBV7-9, the J call TRBJ2-7, with no clear D. The CDR3 runs 16 residues. The germline V gene has CDR1 SEHNR and CDR2 FQNEAQ (reference sequence). Trimming pared 5 bases from V and 0 bases from J, leaving 17 bases between. The DNA of the CDR3 is TGTGCCAGCAGCCCCCCCCCTTGGCAGTCCTCCTACGAGCAGTACTTC. Its translation is CASSPPPWQSSYEQYF. Drawing the rest from reference TRBV7-9 and TRBJ2-7, the complete variable domain is DTGVSQNPRHKITKRGQNVTFRCDPISEHNRLYWYRQTLGQGPEFLTYFQNEAQLEKSRLLSDRFSAERPKGSFSTLEIQRTEQGDSAMYLCASSPPPWQSSYEQYFGPGTRLTVT.

The rearrangement uses TRBV6-6 and TRBJ1-2; D is unresolved. The V gene's germline CDR1 is MNHNY and CDR2 SVGAGI (reference sequence). The CDR3 has 10 amino acids. The ends were cut back, 8 bases at V and 8 bases at J, with 9 bases in the middle. Written as DNA, the CDR3 is TGTGCCAGCGCGGAGGAGGGCTACACCTTC. Translated, it gives CASAEEGYTF.

The chain carries TRBV27 and TRBJ2-2; D not resolved. The ends were cut back, 0 bases at V and 9 bases at J, with 5 bases in the middle. From germline, CDR1 is MNHEY and CDR2 SMNVEV (reference sequence). The CDR3 runs 12 residues. CDR3 region: CASSLSGRELFF. DNA for the CDR3: TGTGCCAGCAGTTTATCAGGGCGGGAGCTGTTTTTT.

This sequence joins TRBV6-5 and TRBJ2-1; weak D call: TRBD1 (6 bases). V was trimmed by 6 bases and J by 4 bases, leaving 13 bases between them. The CDR3 spans 14 residues. CDR1 is MNHEY, CDR2 SVGAGI, per germline. The CDR3 region is CASSPLDRYNEQFF. CDR3 in DNA: TGTGCCAGCAGCCCCCTCGACAGGTACAATGAGCAGTTCTTC.

This clone was seen only a few times. The chain carries TRBV27 and TRBJ1-1; 8 bases match TRBD1. This CDR3 is 12 amino acids long. V dropped 6 bases and J dropped 9; count of bases not matched to a gene: 6. CDR1 is MNHEY and CDR2 is SMNVEV in the germline V gene (reference sequence). The CDR3 nucleotides are TGTGCCAGCAGAACAGGGGGAGCAAAAGCTTTCTTT. As protein: CASRTGGAKAFF.

CDR3 coding DNA: TGTGCCTGGAGTGTTACAGGGGGCCACGAGCAGTACTTC. It specifies CAWSVTGGHEQYF. The rearrangement joins TRBV30 to TRBJ2-7, with 9 bases that match TRBD1. Per germline, CDR1 GTSNPN and CDR2 SVGIG (reference sequence). Germline trimming cut 0 bases from V and 5 bases from J; bases unmatched to any gene: 2. The CDR3 contains 13 residues.

This rearrangement joins TRBV2 to TRBJ2-3; D unclear. The CDR3 extends over 14 amino acids. Germline assignment: CDR1 SNHLY and CDR2 FYNNEI. V dropped 4 bases and J dropped 0 bases, with 8 bases sitting between them. The CDR3 DNA follows: TGTGCCAGCAGTGGGTCCCGCAGCACAGATACGCAGTATTTT. Translated, it gives CASSGSRSTDTQYF.

The chain employs TRBV15 and TRBJ1-4, with a possible D match to TRBD1 (5 bases). V was shortened by 0 bases and J by 8 bases, with 13 bases between the two germline ends. Germline CDR1 is LNHNV and CDR2 is YYDKDF (reference sequence). The CDR3 length is 15 residues. The CDR3 sequence: CATSREGQGGEKLFF. The CDR3 DNA is TGTGCCACCAGCAGAGAAGGTCAGGGAGGAGAAAAACTGTTTTTT.

V is TRBV7-3 and J is TRBJ2-1; 7 nucleotides agree with TRBD1. CDR3 length: 13 amino acids. The V and J ends lost 5 bases and 7 bases, in that order; junction bases with no gene match: 5. CDR1 and CDR2 (germline): SGHTA, FQGTGA. The CDR3 is CASSLGQRNEQFF. CDR3 in DNA: TGTGCCAGCAGCCTGGGACAGAGAAATGAGCAGTTCTTC.

The chain employs TRBV5-4 and TRBJ1-3; 10 nucleotides agree with TRBD1. Per the germline V gene, CDR1 is SGHNT and CDR2 is YYREEE (reference sequence). The CDR3 sequence is 15 residues long. After removal of 4 bases from V and 3 bases from J, the junction contained 4 bases not matched to a gene. The CDR3 coding sequence is TGTGCCAGCAGCGCAGACAGGGGGCATGGAAACACCATATATTTT. Translating it yields CASSADRGHGNTIYF.

The V and J genes are TRBV28 and TRBJ2-7; 7 bases are a match to TRBD2. There are 18 residues in the CDR3. Germline CDR1 MDHEN, CDR2 SYDVKM. The trim removed 0 bases at V and 6 bases at J, leaving 17 bases unmatched. CDR3 sequence (DNA): TGTGCCAGCAGTTTATGGGTGCCAGCTGAGCGGGAAGAGCCCGAGCAGTACTTC. Its translation is CASSLWVPAEREEPEQYF.

V is TRBV5-4 and J is TRBJ1-2, with unresolved D. Germline V lookup: CDR1 SGHNT, CDR2 YYREEE (reference sequence). This CDR3 is built from 14 residues. Trimming cost V 4 bases and J 2 bases, with 12 bases left between them. This chain's CDR3 is CASSPRATNYGYTF. For the CDR3, the DNA is TGTGCCAGCAGCCCCCGGGCCACCAACTATGGCTACACCTTC.

This chain joins TRBV6-1 and TRBJ1-6, with D perhaps matching TRBD1 (5 bases). Germline CDR1 and CDR2: MNHNS and SASEGT. V gave up 3 bases and J gave up 3 bases, with 15 bases separating them. The length of the CDR3 is 17 residues. The chain's CDR3 is CASSEEEGRIYNSPLHF. The CDR3, as DNA: TGTGCCAGCAGTGAGGAGGAGGGACGGATCTATAATTCACCCCTCCACTTT.

The chain employs TRBV7-9 and TRBJ1-1; maybe TRBD1 (6 bases). The CDR3 extends over 16 amino acids. Germline loops: CDR1 SEHNR, CDR2 FQNEAQ (reference sequence). V was cut by 1 base and J by 5 bases, with 17 bases left in between. The CDR3 DNA follows: TGTGCCAGCAGCTTAGGCCCGGGACGACAGGCAACTGAAGCTTTCTTT. Its protein is CASSLGPGRQATEAFF.

The CDR3 loop is CASSPYGGEQYF. In DNA form, the CDR3 reads TGTGCCAGCAGCCCGTACGGTGGCGAGCAGTACTTC. The rearrangement joins TRBV9 to TRBJ2-7; D unclear. Germline values: CDR1 SGDLS, CDR2 YYNGEE. V lost 4 bases, J lost 6 bases, and 11 bases lay in between. The length of the CDR3 is 12 residues.

V gene TRBV19 combines with J gene TRBJ2-7; 9 bases align to TRBD1. The CDR3 totals 15 residues. Germline-derived CDR1 and CDR2 are LNHDA and SQIVND (reference sequence). The V segment lost 3 bases and the J segment 3 bases; nucleotides outside the gene matches: 6. This chain's CDR3 is CASSMGQGAYYEQYF. For the CDR3, the DNA is TGTGCCAGTAGTATGGGACAGGGAGCCTACTACGAGCAGTACTTC.

This chain joins TRBV6-1 and TRBJ2-7; 12 positions match TRBD1. This CDR3 is 16 amino acids long. CDR1 and CDR2 (germline): MNHNS, SASEGT. The V and J ends lost 2 bases and 7 bases, in that order; junction bases with no gene match: 9. CDR3 sequence (DNA): TGTGCCAGCAGTGAAAGCCTGGGACAGGGGGCGAGGGAGCAGTACTTC. This translates into CASSESLGQGAREQYF.

The genes are TRBV5-6 and TRBJ2-5, with TRBD1 matching 7 bases. The trim removed 2 bases at V and 2 bases at J, leaving 15 bases unmatched. This CDR3 has 18 residues. The germline V gene encodes CDR1 SGHDT and CDR2 YYEEEE. The CDR3 DNA follows: TGTGCCAGCAGCTTCTTCCCCCCGGGACAGATGAATCAAGAGACCCAGTACTTC. This translates into CASSFFPPGQMNQETQYF.

The chain combines TRBV27 with TRBJ2-2; 12 nucleotides align to TRBD2. The CDR3 totals 15 residues. V gave up 5 bases and J gave up 5 bases; unmatched junction bases: 3. CDR1 is MNHEY and CDR2 is SMNVEV in the germline V gene (reference sequence). CDR3: CASSPSGRGTGELFF. The CDR3 DNA follows: TGTGCCAGCAGTCCTAGCGGGAGGGGTACCGGGGAGCTGTTTTTT.

This chain uses TRBV28 with TRBJ2-1; unclear D gene. There are 14 residues in the CDR3. Trimming stripped 2 bases from V and 5 bases from J, with 10 bases between. Per the germline V gene, CDR1 is MDHEN and CDR2 is SYDVKM. The CDR3 DNA reads TGTGCCAGCAGTTTAGTCGTTCCCCACAATGAGCAGTTCTTC. Its protein product is CASSLVVPHNEQFF.

This chain joins TRBV28 and TRBJ2-7; D is ambiguous. CDR3 size: 13 residues. V lost 3 bases and J 2 bases, leaving 8 bases between the germline ends. Germline CDR1 and CDR2: MDHEN and SYDVKM. The CDR3 reads CASSFFTAYEQYF. DNA of the CDR3: TGTGCCAGCAGTTTTTTTACAGCCTACGAGCAGTACTTC.

The V call is TRBV7-9, the J call TRBJ2-5; perhaps TRBD2 as D (5 bases). The J call may be incorrect, as the DNA end agrees better with TRBJ2-7. The CDR3 covers 13 residues. Germline values: CDR1 SEHNR, CDR2 FQNEAQ (reference sequence). CDR3 bases: TGTGCCAGCAGCTTCGGACTTCCCTACGAGCAGTACTTC. Protein: CASSFGLPYEQYF.

In its sample, this clone was seen once. The chain employs TRBV9 and TRBJ2-5; D is unclear. This CDR3 has 14 residues. V was clipped by 0 bases and J by 5 bases, with 11 bases between them. Per the germline V gene, CDR1 is SGDLS and CDR2 is YYNGEE. This CDR3 is CASSVGGLEETQYF. The CDR3 bases are TGTGCCAGCAGCGTAGGAGGTTTGGAGGAGACCCAGTACTTC.

The chain uses TRBV5-1 and TRBJ1-1, with TRBD1 as a possible D gene (5 bases). The CDR3 is 11 amino acids. V was shortened by 3 bases and J by 10 bases, with 10 bases between the two germline ends. Germline-derived CDR1 and CDR2 are SGHRS and YFSETQ. CDR3 in amino acids: CASSSSGGAFF. The CDR3 DNA follows: TGCGCCAGCAGCTCGTCGGGGGGAGCTTTCTTT.

This clone was seen just once. The V and J genes are TRBV4-1 and TRBJ1-1; 7 nucleotides match TRBD1. V shed 1 base and J 0 bases; nucleotides not matched to a gene: 8. CDR1 MGHRA and CDR2 YSYEKL come from the germline V gene. The CDR3 totals 17 residues. Here the CDR3 DNA reads TGCGCCAGCAGCCAAGTTTTTCCGGGACAGCTGAACACTGAAGCTTTCTTT. Protein sequence: CASSQVFPGQLNTEAFF.